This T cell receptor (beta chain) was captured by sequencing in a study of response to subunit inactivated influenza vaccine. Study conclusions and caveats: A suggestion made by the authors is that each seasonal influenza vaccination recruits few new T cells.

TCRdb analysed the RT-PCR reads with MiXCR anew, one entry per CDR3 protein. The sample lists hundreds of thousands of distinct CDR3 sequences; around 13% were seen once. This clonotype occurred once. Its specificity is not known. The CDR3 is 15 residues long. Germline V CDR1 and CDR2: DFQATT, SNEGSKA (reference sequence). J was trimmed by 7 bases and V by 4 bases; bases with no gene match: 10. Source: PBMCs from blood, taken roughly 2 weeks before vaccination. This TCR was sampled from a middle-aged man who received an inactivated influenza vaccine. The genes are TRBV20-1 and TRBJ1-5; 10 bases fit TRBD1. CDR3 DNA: TGCAGTGCTACCCCAGGGACAGGGGCCGGGCAGCCCCAGCATTTT. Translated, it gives CSATPGTGAGQPQHF.